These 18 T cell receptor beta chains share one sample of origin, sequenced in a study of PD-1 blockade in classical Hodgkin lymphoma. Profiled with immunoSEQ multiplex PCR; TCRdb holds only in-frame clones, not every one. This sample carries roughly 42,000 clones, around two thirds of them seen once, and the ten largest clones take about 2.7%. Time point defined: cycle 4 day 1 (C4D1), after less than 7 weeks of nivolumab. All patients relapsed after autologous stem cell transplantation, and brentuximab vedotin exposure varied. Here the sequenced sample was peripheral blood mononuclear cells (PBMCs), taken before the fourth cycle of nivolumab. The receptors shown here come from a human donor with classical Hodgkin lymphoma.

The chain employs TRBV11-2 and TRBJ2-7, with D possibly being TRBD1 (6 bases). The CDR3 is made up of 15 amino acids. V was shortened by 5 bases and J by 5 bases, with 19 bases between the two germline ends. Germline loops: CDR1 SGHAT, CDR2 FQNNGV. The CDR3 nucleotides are TGTGCCAGCAGCCGCTCCCCGGACAGTCGACACGAGCAGTACTTC. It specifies CASSRSPDSRHEQYF.

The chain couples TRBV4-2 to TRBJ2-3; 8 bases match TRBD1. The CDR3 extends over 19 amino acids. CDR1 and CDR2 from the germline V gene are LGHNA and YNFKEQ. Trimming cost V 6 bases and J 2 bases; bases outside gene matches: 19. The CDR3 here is CASRSQGGAWRGYTDTQYF. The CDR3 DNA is TGTGCCAGCAGATCACAGGGGGGTGCTTGGCGTGGCTACACAGATACGCAGTATTTT.

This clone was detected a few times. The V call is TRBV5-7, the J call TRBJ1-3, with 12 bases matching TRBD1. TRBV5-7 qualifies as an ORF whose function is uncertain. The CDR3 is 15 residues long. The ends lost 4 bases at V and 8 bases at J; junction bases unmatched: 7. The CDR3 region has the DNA TGTGCCAGCAGCACCGGGACAGGGGGCGCGGACACCATATATTTT. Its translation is CASSTGTGGADTIYF.

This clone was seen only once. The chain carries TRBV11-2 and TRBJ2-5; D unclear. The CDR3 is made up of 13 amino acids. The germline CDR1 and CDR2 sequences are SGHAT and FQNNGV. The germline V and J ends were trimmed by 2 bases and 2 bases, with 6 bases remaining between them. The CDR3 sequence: CASSLSSQETQYF. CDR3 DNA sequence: TGTGCCAGCAGCTTAAGCAGTCAAGAGACCCAGTACTTC.

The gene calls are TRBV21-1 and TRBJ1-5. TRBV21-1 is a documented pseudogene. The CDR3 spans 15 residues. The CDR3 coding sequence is TGTGCCAGCAGCAAAGAAGGGAGGTTGGATCAGCCCCAGCATTTT. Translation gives CASSKEGRLDQPQHF.

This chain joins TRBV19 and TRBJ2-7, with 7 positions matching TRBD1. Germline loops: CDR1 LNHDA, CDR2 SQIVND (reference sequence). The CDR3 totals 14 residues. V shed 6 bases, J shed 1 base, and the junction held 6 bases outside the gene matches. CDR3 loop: CASRSTGQSYEQYF. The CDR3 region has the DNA TGTGCCAGTAGGTCGACAGGGCAATCCTACGAGCAGTACTTC.

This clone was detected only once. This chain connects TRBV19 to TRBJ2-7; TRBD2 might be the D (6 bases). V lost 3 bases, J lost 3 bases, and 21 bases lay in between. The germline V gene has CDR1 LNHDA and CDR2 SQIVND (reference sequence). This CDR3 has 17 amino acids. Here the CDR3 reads CASSILGGAGNIYEQYF. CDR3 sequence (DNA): TGTGCCAGTAGTATTCTCGGAGGGGCAGGGAACATCTACGAGCAGTACTTC. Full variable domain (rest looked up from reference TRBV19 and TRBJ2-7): DGGITQSPKYLFRKEGQNVTLSCEQNLNHDAMYWYRQDPGQGLRLIYYSQIVNDFQKGDIAEGYSVSREKKESFPLTVTSAQKNPTAFYLCASSILGGAGNIYEQYFGPGTRLTVT.

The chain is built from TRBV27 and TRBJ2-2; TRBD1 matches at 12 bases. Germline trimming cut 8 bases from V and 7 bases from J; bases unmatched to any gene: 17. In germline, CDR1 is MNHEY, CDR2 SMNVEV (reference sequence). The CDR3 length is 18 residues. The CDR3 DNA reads TGTGCCAGCTCCACCCAGACCGGGACAGGGGGCATCCGCGGGGAGCTGTTTTTT. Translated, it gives CASSTQTGTGGIRGELFF.

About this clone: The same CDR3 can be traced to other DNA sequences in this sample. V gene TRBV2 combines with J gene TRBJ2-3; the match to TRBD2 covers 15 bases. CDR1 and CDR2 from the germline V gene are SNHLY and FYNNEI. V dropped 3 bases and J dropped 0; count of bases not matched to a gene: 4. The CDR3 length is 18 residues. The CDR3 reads CASSEGLAGGRSTDTQYF. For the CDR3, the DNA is TGTGCCAGCAGTGAGGGACTAGCGGGAGGAAGAAGCACAGATACGCAGTATTTT.

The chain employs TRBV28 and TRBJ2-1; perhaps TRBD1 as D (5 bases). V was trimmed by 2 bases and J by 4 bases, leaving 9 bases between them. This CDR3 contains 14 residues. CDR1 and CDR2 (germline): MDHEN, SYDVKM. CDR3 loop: CASSLRGAYNEQFF. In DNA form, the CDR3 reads TGTGCCAGCAGTTTAAGGGGCGCTTACAATGAGCAGTTCTTC.

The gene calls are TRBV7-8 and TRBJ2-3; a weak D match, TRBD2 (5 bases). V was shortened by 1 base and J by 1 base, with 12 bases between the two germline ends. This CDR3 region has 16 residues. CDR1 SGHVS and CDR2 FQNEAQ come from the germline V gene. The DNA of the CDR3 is TGTGCCAGCAGCTTAGTAAGAGCGGAGGGCACAGATACGCAGTATTTT. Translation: CASSLVRAEGTDTQYF. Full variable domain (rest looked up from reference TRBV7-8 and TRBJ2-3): GAGVSQSPRYKVAKRGQDVALRCDPISGHVSLFWYQQALGQGPEFLTYFQNEAQLDKSGLPSDRFFAERPEGSVSTLKIQRTQQEDSAVYLCASSLVRAEGTDTQYFGPGTRLTVL.

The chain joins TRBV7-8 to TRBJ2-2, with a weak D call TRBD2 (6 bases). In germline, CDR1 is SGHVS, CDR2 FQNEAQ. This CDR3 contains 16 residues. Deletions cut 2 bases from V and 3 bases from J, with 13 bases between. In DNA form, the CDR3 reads TGTGCCAGCAGCTTATTACGGGGGACTTACACCGGGGAGCTGTTTTTT. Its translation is CASSLLRGTYTGELFF.

The CDR3 sequence is CASSPTDQETQYF. As DNA, the CDR3 is TGTGCCAGCTCTCCGACAGACCAAGAGACCCAGTACTTC. V and J are TRBV18 and TRBJ2-5; possible D gene TRBD1, 5 bases. Trimming shortened V by 6 bases and J by 0 bases, and 8 bases separated the two germline ends. Germline V gene sequence: CDR1 KGHSH, CDR2 LQKENI. This CDR3 contains 13 residues.

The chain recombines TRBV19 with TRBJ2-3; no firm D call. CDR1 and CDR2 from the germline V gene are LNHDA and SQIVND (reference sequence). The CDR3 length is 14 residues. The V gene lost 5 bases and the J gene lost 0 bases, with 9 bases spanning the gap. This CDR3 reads CASSYQSSTDTQYF. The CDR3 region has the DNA TGTGCCAGTAGTTACCAGTCTAGCACAGATACGCAGTATTTT.

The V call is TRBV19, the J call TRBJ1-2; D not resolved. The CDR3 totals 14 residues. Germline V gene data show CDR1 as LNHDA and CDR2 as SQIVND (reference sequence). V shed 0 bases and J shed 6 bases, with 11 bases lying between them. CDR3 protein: CASSIEGRLDGYTF. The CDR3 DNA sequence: TGTGCCAGTAGTATAGAGGGCAGACTTGATGGCTACACCTTC.

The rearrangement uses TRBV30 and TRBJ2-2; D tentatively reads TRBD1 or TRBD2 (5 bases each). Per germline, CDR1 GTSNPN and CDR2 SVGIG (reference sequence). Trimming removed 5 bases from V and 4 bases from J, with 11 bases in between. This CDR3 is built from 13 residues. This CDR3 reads CAWGTPGTGELFF. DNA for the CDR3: TGTGCCTGGGGGACCCCGGGCACCGGGGAGCTGTTTTTT.

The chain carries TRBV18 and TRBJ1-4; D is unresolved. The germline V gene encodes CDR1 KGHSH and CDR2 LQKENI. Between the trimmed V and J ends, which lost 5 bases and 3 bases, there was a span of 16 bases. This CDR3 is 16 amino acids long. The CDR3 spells CASSASGMISNEKLFF. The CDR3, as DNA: TGTGCCAGCTCAGCCTCGGGGATGATCTCTAATGAAAAACTGTTTTTT.

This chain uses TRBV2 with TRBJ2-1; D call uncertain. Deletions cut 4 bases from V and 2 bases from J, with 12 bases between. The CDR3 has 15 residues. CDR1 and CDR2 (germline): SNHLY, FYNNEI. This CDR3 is CASSVLVGPYNEQFF. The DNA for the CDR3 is TGTGCCAGCAGTGTTCTAGTTGGCCCCTACAATGAGCAGTTCTTC.